These 22 T cell receptor beta chains originate from one sample sequenced in a study of cytomegalovirus exposure and HLA in healthy donors. PCR primers comprised 60 Vbeta and 13 Jbeta primers. Method: immunoSEQ multiplex PCR; TCRdb's copy keeps in-frame clones and lacks some. Its listing shows 30,000 to 35,000 clones. The sequenced material came from PBMCs. All receptors come from a woman aged 40 to 50 in good health and CMV-seropositive.

This chain joins TRBV6-1 and TRBJ1-3; D is possibly TRBD1 (6 bases). Trimming stripped 8 bases from V and 2 bases from J, with 13 bases between. The CDR3 is 14 amino acids. Germline values: CDR1 MNHNS, CDR2 SASEGT. DNA for the CDR3: TGTGCCAGCCAACGGGACAACGCTGGAAACACCATATATTTT. It translates to CASQRDNAGNTIYF.

V gene TRBV7-9 combines with J gene TRBJ2-1; 7 bases are a match to TRBD2. Trimming took 7 bases from V and 1 from J; bases not matched to a gene: 4. CDR3 length: 14 amino acids. The V gene's germline CDR1 is SEHNR and CDR2 FQNEAQ (reference sequence). CDR3 sequence (DNA): TGTGCCAGCACCAGCGGGACTTCCTACAATGAGCAGTTCTTC. This translates into CASTSGTSYNEQFF.

The rearrangement uses TRBV30 and TRBJ2-7, with D possibly matching TRBD1 (5 bases). Deletions cut 5 bases from V and 2 bases from J, with 13 bases between. The germline V gene has CDR1 GTSNPN and CDR2 SVGIG (reference sequence). This CDR3 comprises 13 residues. The chain's CDR3 is CAWSLGVPYEQYF. The CDR3 bases are TGTGCCTGGTCGCTAGGGGTGCCCTACGAGCAGTACTTC.

The chain has TRBV28 and TRBJ1-5; D remains ambiguous. V gave up 3 bases and J gave up 4 bases, with 4 bases separating them. Germline assignment: CDR1 MDHEN and CDR2 SYDVKM. The CDR3 is 12 residues long. The CDR3 DNA is TGTGCCAGCAGTTTCCCTAATCAGCCCCAGCATTTT. Translated, it gives CASSFPNQPQHF.

The chain carries TRBV19 and TRBJ1-1; D gene uncertain. V dropped 3 bases and J dropped 0 bases, with 14 bases sitting between them. The germline CDR1 and CDR2 sequences are LNHDA and SQIVND (reference sequence). The CDR3 loop spans 16 amino acids. The CDR3 bases are TGTGCCAGTAGTATTTTTGCGGCGCAGATGAACACTGAAGCTTTCTTT. This codes for CASSIFAAQMNTEAFF.

V and J are TRBV29-1 and TRBJ2-2, with TRBD2 as a possible D gene (6 bases). CDR3 length: 15 amino acids. Germline assignment: CDR1 SQVTM and CDR2 ANQGSEA. V was shortened by 6 bases and J by 1 base, with 15 bases between the two germline ends. The DNA for the CDR3 is TGCAGCGTAACCGGGACTCGGGGGAACACCGGGGAGCTGTTTTTT. It translates to CSVTGTRGNTGELFF.

The CDR3 nucleotides read TGTGCCAGCAGTTTCGATAGCGCCCAGTACTTC. Protein product: CASSFDSAQYF. The chain employs TRBV28 and TRBJ2-5, with D tentatively TRBD2 (5 bases). The CDR3 is 11 amino acids. Germline CDR1 is MDHEN and CDR2 is SYDVKM. The V end lost 3 bases, the J end lost 9 bases, and 8 bases lay between the germline ends. The full variable domain, completed using reference TRBV28 and TRBJ2-5, is DVKVTQSSRYLVKRTGEKVFLECVQDMDHENMFWYRQDPGLGLRLIYFSYDVKMKEKGDIPEGYSVSREKKERFSLILESASTNQTSMYLCASSFDSAQYFGPGTRLLVL.

The chain couples TRBV5-1 to TRBJ2-3, with a possible D match to TRBD2 (6 bases). CDR3 size: 13 residues. The germline V gene has CDR1 SGHRS and CDR2 YFSETQ. The germline V and J ends were trimmed by 4 bases and 1 base, with 7 bases remaining between them. CDR3: CASSPSGTDTQYF. The CDR3 DNA sequence: TGCGCCAGCAGCCCTAGCGGCACAGATACGCAGTATTTT.

The genes are TRBV5-1 and TRBJ1-1; 8 bases match TRBD1. J lost 4 bases, V lost 4 bases, and 3 bases had no gene match. Germline lookup yields CDR1 SGHRS and CDR2 YFSETQ. CDR3 length: 13 residues. CDR3 nucleotide sequence: TGCGCCAGCAGCCCGCAGGGGGCCACTGAAGCTTTCTTT. Protein product: CASSPQGATEAFF.

The gene calls are TRBV7-9 and TRBJ2-7; 9 bases match TRBD1. Looked up from germline, CDR1 is SEHNR and CDR2 is FQNEAQ (reference sequence). The CDR3 totals 17 residues. V shed 4 bases, J shed 0 bases, and the junction held 10 bases outside the gene matches. CDR3 region: CASSSIQGALASYEQYF. CDR3 coding DNA: TGTGCCAGCAGCTCGATACAGGGGGCCCTCGCCTCCTACGAGCAGTACTTC.

The genes are TRBV30 and TRBJ2-1, with TRBD2 matching 13 bases. CDR3 length: 15 residues. Germline loops: CDR1 GTSNPN, CDR2 SVGIG (reference sequence). The junction had 5 bases not matched to a gene; V was cut back by 1 base and J by 8 bases. The CDR3 loop is CAWSGGLAGMYEQFF. In DNA form, the CDR3 reads TGTGCCTGGAGTGGGGGACTAGCGGGAATGTATGAGCAGTTCTTC.

The chain is built from TRBV4-2 and TRBJ2-1; tentatively, D is TRBD1 (5 bases). The CDR3 is 14 residues long. Germline CDR1 LGHNA, CDR2 YNFKEQ. V was cut by 0 bases and J by 9 bases, with 12 bases left in between. CDR3 sequence (DNA): TGTGCCAGCAGCCAAGAGTCGGGTAGGGGTGAGCAGTTCTTC. This translates into CASSQESGRGEQFF.

The chain joins TRBV19 to TRBJ2-2, with a tentative D call TRBD2 (6 bases). The CDR3 sequence is 15 residues long. V was clipped by 5 bases and J by 0 bases, with 10 bases between them. The V gene's germline CDR1 is LNHDA and CDR2 SQIVND (reference sequence). The CDR3 region has the DNA TGTGCCAGTAGTGGTCTAGCGCCGAACACCGGGGAGCTGTTTTTT. Encoded protein: CASSGLAPNTGELFF. Supplemented by reference TRBV19 and TRBJ2-2, the full variable domain reads DGGITQSPKYLFRKEGQNVTLSCEQNLNHDAMYWYRQDPGQGLRLIYYSQIVNDFQKGDIAEGYSVSREKKESFPLTVTSAQKNPTAFYLCASSGLAPNTGELFFGEGSRLTVL.

This sequence joins TRBV7-8 and TRBJ1-5; D is ambiguous. This CDR3 contains 17 residues. The ends were cut back, 0 bases at V and 2 bases at J, with 14 bases in the middle. CDR1 and CDR2 (germline): SGHVS, FQNEAQ. CDR3 nucleotides: TGTGCCAGCAGCTTAGCGCTATACATCGGGGGCAATCAGCCCCAGCATTTT. It is translated as CASSLALYIGGNQPQHF.

The chain links TRBV7-8 to TRBJ2-1, with TRBD1 as a possible D gene (7 bases). Per the germline V gene, CDR1 is SGHVS and CDR2 is FQNEAQ. Trimming took 4 bases from V and 10 from J, leaving 11 bases between them. The CDR3 loop spans 12 amino acids. This chain's CDR3 is CASSSGGREQFF. The CDR3 region has the DNA TGTGCCAGCAGCTCAGGGGGGAGAGAGCAGTTCTTC.

The V and J genes are TRBV7-9 and TRBJ1-1; tentatively, D is TRBD1 (6 bases). The germline V gene has CDR1 SEHNR and CDR2 FQNEAQ (reference sequence). The CDR3 totals 15 residues. Trimming left V 5 bases short and J 3 bases short, with 16 bases between. In DNA form, the CDR3 reads TGTGCCAGCAGCCCCACAATCCCAGGGGACACTGAAGCTTTCTTT. It yields the protein CASSPTIPGDTEAFF.

The chain has TRBV4-3 and TRBJ2-3; D is perhaps TRBD1 (7 bases). Trimming removed 0 bases at V and 3 bases at J, with 13 bases between. Germline lookup yields CDR1 LGHNA and CDR2 YSLEER. The CDR3 is 16 residues long. In nucleotides, the CDR3 is TGCGCCAGCAGCCAAGATTGGGCAGGGGGGACAGATACGCAGTATTTT. This codes for CASSQDWAGGTDTQYF.

The V gene is TRBV6-1, the J gene TRBJ2-3; tentatively, D is TRBD1 (6 bases). Trimming left V 4 bases short and J 4 bases short, with 12 bases between. Germline CDR1 reads MNHNS; CDR2 reads SASEGT. This CDR3 is built from 14 residues. CDR3 sequence (DNA): TGTGCCAGCAGTGGGGGGCTATGGGCAGATACGCAGTATTTT. This encodes CASSGGLWADTQYF.

The chain couples TRBV4-3 to TRBJ2-7; D possibly corresponds to TRBD2 (5 bases). CDR1 is LGHNA, CDR2 YSLEER, per germline. CDR3 length: 14 amino acids. The germline V and J ends were trimmed by 6 bases and 0 bases, with 12 bases remaining between them. The CDR3: CASRTRVSSYEQYF. Here the CDR3 DNA reads TGCGCCAGCAGAACTAGAGTAAGCTCCTACGAGCAGTACTTC.

A note on this clone: Distinct nucleotide sequences in the sample also encode this CDR3. The genes are TRBV29-1 and TRBJ1-2; D is undetermined. Looked up from germline, CDR1 is SQVTM and CDR2 is ANQGSEA. The CDR3 loop spans 15 amino acids. V lost 3 bases to trimming and J lost 3 bases, with 17 bases between them. DNA for the CDR3: TGCAGCGTTGACTTGGCAGGCTGGCCCGACTATGGCTACACCTTC. Translating gives CSVDLAGWPDYGYTF.

The chain recombines TRBV7-8 with TRBJ2-1; TRBD2 might be the D (6 bases). The CDR3 length is 11 residues. Trimming left V 3 bases short and J 10 bases short, with 7 bases between. Germline CDR1 and CDR2: SGHVS and FQNEAQ. The CDR3 is CASSFSGEQFF. The CDR3 DNA follows: TGTGCCAGCAGCTTTAGCGGAGAGCAGTTCTTC.

The chain has TRBV30 and TRBJ2-2; a possible D gene is TRBD1 (6 bases). The CDR3 has 13 amino acids. CDR1 and CDR2 (germline): GTSNPN, SVGIG (reference sequence). V dropped 3 bases and J dropped 7 bases, with 12 bases sitting between them. The CDR3 DNA reads as TGTGCCTGGAGACAGGGTAGAATCGGGGAGCTGTTTTTT. Its protein product is CAWRQGRIGELFF.